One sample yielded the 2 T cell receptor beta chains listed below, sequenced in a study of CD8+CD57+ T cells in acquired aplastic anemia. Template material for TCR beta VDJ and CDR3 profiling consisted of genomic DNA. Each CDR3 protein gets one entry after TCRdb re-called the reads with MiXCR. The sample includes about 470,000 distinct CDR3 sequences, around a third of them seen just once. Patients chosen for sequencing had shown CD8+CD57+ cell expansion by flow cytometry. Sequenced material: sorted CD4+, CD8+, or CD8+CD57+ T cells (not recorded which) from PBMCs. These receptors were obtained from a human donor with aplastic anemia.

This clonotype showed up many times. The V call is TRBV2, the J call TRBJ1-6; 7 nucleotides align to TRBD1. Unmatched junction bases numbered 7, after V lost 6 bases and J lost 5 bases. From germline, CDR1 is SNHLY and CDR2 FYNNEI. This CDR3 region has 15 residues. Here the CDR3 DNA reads TGTGCCAGCAGGGTACAGGGGCTCAATAATTCACCCCTCCACTTT. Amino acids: CASRVQGLNNSPLHF. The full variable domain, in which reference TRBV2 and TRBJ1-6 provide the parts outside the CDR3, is EPEVTQTPSHQVTQMGQEVILRCVPISNHLYFYWYRQILGQKVEFLVSFYNNEISEKSEIFDDQFSVERPDGSNFTLKIRSTKLEDSAMYFCASRVQGLNNSPLHFGNGTRLTVT.

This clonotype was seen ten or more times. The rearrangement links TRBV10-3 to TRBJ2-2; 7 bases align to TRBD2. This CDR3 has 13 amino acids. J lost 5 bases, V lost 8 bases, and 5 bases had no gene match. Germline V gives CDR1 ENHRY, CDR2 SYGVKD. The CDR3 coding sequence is TGTGCCATCTCTCCGGGGGGAACCGGGGAGCTGTTTTTT. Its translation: CAISPGGTGELFF.